Following are 24 T cell receptor beta chains from one sample sequenced in a study of T cells after yellow fever vaccination. Each CDR3 protein gets one entry after TCRdb re-called the 5' RACE reads with MiXCR. Of fewer than 20,000 distinct CDR3 sequences listed, about 3.8% are singletons. Sequences were derived from PBMCs, either bulk or a sorted T-cell subset (CD4+, CD8+, memory, or dextramer-sorted; not recorded which), sampled 15 days after the yellow fever booster vaccination. All receptors come from a man aged 25-40 years who received the YFV17D yellow fever vaccine.

In its sample, this clonotype was seen many times. The chain carries TRBV10-3 and TRBJ1-1; 9 bases line up with TRBD1. The germline CDR1 and CDR2 sequences are ENHRY and SYGVKD. J gave up 4 bases and V 3 bases, and 12 bases lay outside the gene matches. The CDR3 totals 17 residues. CDR3: CAISDWTTGQGSTEAFF. The CDR3 coding sequence is TGTGCCATCAGTGACTGGACAACCGGACAGGGGAGCACTGAAGCTTTCTTT.

This clonotype was recorded at least ten times. The rearrangement uses TRBV3-1 and TRBJ2-2; D might be TRBD2 (6 bases). The CDR3 has 16 residues. Germline loops: CDR1 LGHDT, CDR2 YNNKEL (reference sequence). V lost 2 bases to trimming and J lost 4 bases, with 14 bases between them. CDR3 DNA: TGTGCCAGCAGCCAATTCTCCCAGGGAGGCACCGGGGAGCTGTTTTTT. Protein sequence: CASSQFSQGGTGELFF.

This clonotype was counted ten times or more. This rearrangement joins TRBV12-3 or TRBV12-4 to TRBJ1-5, with D maybe TRBD1 (5 bases). The CDR3 length is 16 residues. Between the trimmed V and J ends, which lost 1 base and 5 bases, there was a span of 15 bases. CDR3 in DNA: TGTGCCAGCAGTTTAGTGGGCAGGGCCGGGGATCAGCCCCAGCATTTT. Encoded protein: CASSLVGRAGDQPQHF.

At least ten counts were recorded for this clonotype. The chain employs TRBV18 and TRBJ2-3; 11 nucleotides match TRBD2. From germline, CDR1 is KGHSH and CDR2 LQKENI. V was pared by 5 bases and J by 4 bases, with 2 bases of the junction left unmatched. The CDR3 covers 14 residues. The CDR3 protein is CASSSTSGADTQYF. The DNA of the CDR3 is TGTGCCAGCTCATCGACTAGCGGGGCAGATACGCAGTATTTT.

In this sample, this clonotype turned up a few times. This chain uses TRBV4-2 with TRBJ2-2, with 14 positions matching TRBD2. Germline values: CDR1 LGHNA, CDR2 YNFKEQ. This CDR3 is 17 amino acids long. With V trimmed by 4 bases and J by 5 bases, 6 bases remained unmatched. CDR3 in DNA: TGTGCCAGCAGCCCTGGGACTAGCGGGAGCGGGACCGGGGAGCTGTTTTTT. Protein sequence: CASSPGTSGSGTGELFF.

This clonotype was counted at least ten times. The V call is TRBV5-1, the J call TRBJ1-1; 7 bases map to TRBD1. Trimming took 3 bases from V and 6 from J; bases not matched to a gene: 11. The germline CDR1 and CDR2 sequences are SGHRS and YFSETQ. The CDR3 contains 15 residues. In DNA, the CDR3 is TGCGCCAGCAGCTCGAGGGGGACAGCAGGGGCTGAAGCTTTCTTT. It is translated as CASSSRGTAGAEAFF. Filled out from reference TRBV5-1 and TRBJ1-1, the complete variable domain reads KAGVTQTPRYLIKTRGQQVTLSCSPISGHRSVSWYQQTPGQGLQFLFEYFSETQRNKGNFPGRFSGRQFSNSRSEMNVSTLELGDSALYLCASSSRGTAGAEAFFGQGTRLTVV.

This clonotype was found many times. The chain joins TRBV20-1 to TRBJ1-2, with D possibly TRBD1 on 6 matching bases. CDR3 length: 14 residues. The ends were cut back, 3 bases at V and 2 bases at J, with 13 bases in the middle. The germline V gene has CDR1 DFQATT and CDR2 SNEGSKA (reference sequence). The CDR3 region has the DNA TGCAGTGCTAGGGGGGGCCACGCGAACTATGGCTACACCTTC. It yields the protein CSARGGHANYGYTF.

This clonotype was detected many times. This chain joins TRBV29-1 and TRBJ2-3; D gene ambiguous. Germline loops: CDR1 SQVTM, CDR2 ANQGSEA. The V and J ends lost 3 bases and 2 bases respectively, with 9 bases between them. This CDR3 is 13 amino acids long. This CDR3 is CSVEIPPTDTQYF. CDR3 bases: TGCAGCGTTGAGATCCCTCCCACAGATACGCAGTATTTT.

There are many counts of this clonotype. This chain connects TRBV5-1 to TRBJ1-4, with 7 bases aligning to TRBD1. This CDR3 has 13 residues. Germline CDR1 SGHRS, CDR2 YFSETQ. V shed 3 bases and J 7 bases; nucleotides not matched to a gene: 3. Written as DNA, the CDR3 is TGCGCCAGCAGCTACGGGACAGCTGAAAAACTGTTTTTT. This gives the protein CASSYGTAEKLFF.

Points on this clonotype: This sequence may be a read error, since a much larger clone differs from it by one base. Written as DNA, the CDR3 is TGCGCCAGCAGCCAAGATGGGAGGAGCTCTGGGGCCAACGTCCTGACTTTC. Its translation: CASSQDGRSSGANVLTF. The chain joins TRBV4-3 to TRBJ2-6, with D perhaps matching TRBD2 (6 bases). The V end was cut by 0 bases, the J end by 0 bases, with 9 bases between. The CDR3 is made up of 17 amino acids. Per the germline V gene, CDR1 is LGHNA and CDR2 is YSLEER.

At least ten counts were recorded for this clonotype. This chain links TRBV11-2 with TRBJ1-3; D is uncertain. The V and J ends lost 0 bases and 8 bases respectively, with 8 bases between them. Per germline, CDR1 SGHAT and CDR2 FQNNGV. This CDR3 has 13 residues. The DNA for the CDR3 is TGTGCCAGCAGCTTAGATTCCGGGGACACCATATATTTT. This gives the protein CASSLDSGDTIYF.

Ten or more counts support this clonotype. CDR3 nucleotides: TGTGCCAGCAGCCCTACGGGAACTGAAGCTTTCTTT. Translating it yields CASSPTGTEAFF. V usage is TRBV9 and J usage is TRBJ1-1; D gene ambiguous. V was clipped by 4 bases and J by 5 bases, with 9 bases between them. The germline V gene has CDR1 SGDLS and CDR2 YYNGEE. The CDR3 covers 12 residues.

This clonotype was picked up a small number of times. This rearrangement joins TRBV19 to TRBJ1-5, with a tentative D call TRBD1 (5 bases). Per germline, CDR1 LNHDA and CDR2 SQIVND (reference sequence). Trimming shortened V by 6 bases and J by 0 bases, and 30 bases separated the two germline ends. The CDR3 totals 21 residues. The CDR3 region has the DNA TGTGCCAGTAGCACCCGATCGCCCGGGACGTTGCCTTGGGATAGCAATCAGCCCCAGCATTTT. Amino acid sequence: CASSTRSPGTLPWDSNQPQHF.

Judged by abundance, this clonotype is medium-sized. This chain connects TRBV7-9 to TRBJ2-4; D remains ambiguous. Germline CDR1 and CDR2: SEHNR and FQNEAQ (reference sequence). The CDR3 covers 16 residues. Deletions cut 8 bases from V and 3 bases from J, with 20 bases between. In DNA form, the CDR3 reads TGTGCCAGCGTTAACCTCGGTCTTCAAGGCAAAAACATTCAGTACTTC. Amino acids: CASVNLGLQGKNIQYF.

Ten or more counts support this clonotype. The CDR3 loop is CASSAGEYGYTF. DNA for the CDR3: TGTGCCAGCAGCGCAGGGGAATATGGCTACACCTTC. The genes are TRBV5-6 and TRBJ1-2; TRBD1 is a possible D gene (6 bases). CDR1 is SGHDT, CDR2 YYEEEE, per germline. The CDR3 has 12 amino acids. Trimming shortened V by 4 bases and J by 5 bases, and 9 bases separated the two germline ends.

This clonotype showed up many times. The chain uses TRBV29-1 and TRBJ1-2, with a possible D match to TRBD1 (5 bases). CDR1 and CDR2 from the germline V gene are SQVTM and ANQGSEA. The CDR3 covers 11 residues. V was cut by 4 bases and J by 4 bases, with 7 bases left in between. CDR3 amino acids: CSVVTVYGYTF. CDR3 nucleotides: TGCAGCGTTGTGACAGTCTATGGCTACACCTTC.

This clonotype has at least ten counts. V gene TRBV29-1 combines with J gene TRBJ2-3, with a weak D call TRBD2 (5 bases). In germline, CDR1 is SQVTM, CDR2 ANQGSEA. V lost 4 bases and J 6 bases, leaving 11 bases between the germline ends. The CDR3 covers 12 residues. CDR3 loop: CSVVRDTDTQYF. In DNA form, the CDR3 reads TGCAGCGTTGTGAGGGATACTGATACGCAGTATTTT.

This clonotype was seen ten or more times. This sequence joins TRBV11-1 and TRBJ2-2, with TRBD1 matching over 9 bases. Germline CDR1 reads SGHAT; CDR2 reads FQDESV (reference sequence). J was trimmed by 1 base and V by 5 bases; bases with no gene match: 14. CDR3 length: 19 residues. The CDR3: CASSQRQDRGRKNTGELFF. CDR3 nucleotide sequence: TGTGCCAGCAGCCAACGACAGGACAGGGGAAGAAAGAACACCGGGGAGCTGTTTTTT. Combining the CDR3 with reference TRBV11-1 and TRBJ2-2 gives the whole variable domain EAEVAQSPRYKITEKSQAVAFWCDPISGHATLYWYRQILGQGPELLVQFQDESVVDDSQLPKDRFSAERLKGVDSTLKIQPAELGDSAMYLCASSQRQDRGRKNTGELFFGEGSRLTVL.

This clonotype was seen ten or more times. This chain links TRBV27 with TRBJ2-3; D gene unclear. This CDR3 contains 13 residues. Germline CDR1 and CDR2: MNHEY and SMNVEV (reference sequence). The V and J ends lost 5 bases and 3 bases respectively, with 9 bases between them. The CDR3 DNA sequence: TGTGCCAGCAGTATTATCCGGACAGATACGCAGTATTTT. As protein: CASSIIRTDTQYF.

This clonotype was seen ten or more times. The J gene is TRBJ2-1, the V gene TRBV5-1; D not certain. The V gene lost 2 bases and the J gene lost 9 bases, with 12 bases spanning the gap. The CDR3 loop spans 13 amino acids. CDR1 and CDR2 (germline): SGHRS, YFSETQ. In nucleotides, the CDR3 is TGCGCCAGCAGCTTCAAACCTTCGGCTGAGCAGTTCTTC. Protein: CASSFKPSAEQFF.

In its sample, this clonotype was seen many times. The chain couples TRBV7-2 to TRBJ2-1, with D unresolved. Trimming left V 2 bases short and J 5 bases short, with 10 bases between. Germline V CDR1 and CDR2: SGHTA, FQGNSA. The CDR3 covers 14 residues. In DNA form, the CDR3 reads TGTGCCAGCAGCTTAACGAAAGGAAACAATGAGCAGTTCTTC. Its protein product is CASSLTKGNNEQFF.

This clonotype was seen ten or more times. This rearrangement joins TRBV5-1 to TRBJ2-1; TRBD2 matches 9 bases. The junction had 6 bases not matched to a gene; V was cut back by 0 bases and J by 5 bases. The CDR3 length is 16 residues. The V gene's germline CDR1 is SGHRS and CDR2 YFSETQ. The CDR3 spells CASSLEMLAGHNEQFF. The CDR3 bases are TGCGCCAGCAGCTTGGAAATGCTAGCGGGACACAATGAGCAGTTCTTC.

This clonotype came up many times. The gene calls are TRBV6-5 and TRBJ1-5, with D maybe TRBD1 (5 bases). Germline V gives CDR1 MNHEY, CDR2 SVGAGI. The CDR3 is 13 amino acids. V was clipped by 5 bases and J by 4 bases, with 9 bases between them. Here the CDR3 DNA reads TGTGCCAGCAGTCGCGGGGGGAATCAGCCCCAGCATTTT. It encodes CASSRGGNQPQHF.

This clonotype has at least ten counts. The CDR3: CASSYSPMGMGGSYEQYF. CDR3 DNA sequence: TGTGCCAGCAGTTACTCCCCCATGGGAATGGGGGGCTCCTACGAGCAGTACTTC. The genes are TRBV6-2 or TRBV6-3 and TRBJ2-7; possibly TRBD2 for D (6 bases). V lost 0 bases and J 0 bases, leaving 18 bases between the germline ends. The CDR3 is made up of 18 amino acids. The germline V gene has CDR1 MNHEY and CDR2 SVGEGT.